This T cell receptor (beta chain) was identified in a study of T-cell memory formation after mild COVID-19. The CDR3 totals 13 residues. The V end lost 3 bases, the J end lost 3 bases, and 9 bases lay between the germline ends. Each CDR3 protein is one row after TCRdb ran MiXCR on the 5' RACE reads. The data contain about 320,000 distinct CDR3 sequences, roughly 13% of them singletons. The TCR was taken from a man between 18 and 29 years old who had mild COVID-19 (a few samples of this study predate the infection). Cell type and time point are not known. Sequencing was done on a sample of PBMCs or a T cell subset sorted from them (not recorded which). The chain is built from TRBV12-3 or TRBV12-4 and TRBJ2-7; no firm D call. The CDR3 here is CASSLQVGYEQYF. CDR3 coding DNA: TGTGCCAGCAGTTTGCAGGTTGGCTACGAGCAGTACTTC.